A selection of T cell receptor beta chains follows, all from one sample in a study of OX40 agonist ivuxolimab in advanced cancers. Using immunoSEQ multiplex PCR, the repertoire was profiled, and TCRdb retains in-frame clones only, with some absent. The sample includes around 80,000 clones, approximately 89% of them seen just once. The material sequenced was CD4+ or CD8+ T cells sorted from blood, taken in a trial of the OX40 agonist ivuxolimab. The receptors originated from an adult with an advanced solid tumor such as melanoma, head and neck, liver or kidney cancer. Both conserved end residues are part of each CDR3. D genes are given only for firm matches. Expanded clones get a size class; other rows say once, few or many, or leave the size out.

J gene,V gene,D gene,clone size,CDR3 DNA,CDR3 protein
TRBJ1-4,TRBV5-8,-,once,TGTGCCAGCAGCGGAGCCGGGACGGGCATCGAAAAACTGTTTTTT,CASSGAGTGIEKLFF
TRBJ2-1,TRBV18,-,-,TGTGCCAGCTCTCCCGGTAGGGGCAATGAGCAGTTCTTC,CASSPGRGNEQFF
TRBJ2-5,TRBV28,-,-,TGTGCCAGCAGTTCCCCCCTTAGCCAAGAGACCCAGTACTTC,CASSSPLSQETQYF
TRBJ2-7,TRBV27,TRBD2,-,TGTGCCAGCAGTTTACGGGGACTAGCGGGACATTACGAGCAGTACTTC,CASSLRGLAGHYEQYF
TRBJ1-4,TRBV4-2,-,-,TGTGCCAGCAGCCAAGGACTAGGACAGCGTAATGAAAAACTGTTTTTT,CASSQGLGQRNEKLFF
TRBJ2-1,TRBV14,-,-,TGTGCCAGCAGCCAAGATCGCCAGATTAGCCATGAGCAGTTCTTC,CASSQDRQISHEQFF
TRBJ2-3,TRBV5-1,-,-,TGCGCCAGCAGCTTGGACGCGGATACGCAGTATTTT,CASSLDADTQYF
TRBJ2-5,TRBV4-1,-,-,TGCGCCAGCAGCCAGGGGGCGAGGGGTGCGGAAGAGACCCAGTACTTC,CASSQGARGAEETQYF
TRBJ2-2,TRBV5-1,-,once,TGCGCCAGCAGTAGGGGGACGGACACCGGGGAGCTGTTTTTT,CASSRGTDTGELFF
TRBJ1-3,TRBV19,TRBD1,-,TGTGCCAGTAGTCCAGGACAGGTTCTCTCTGGAAACACCATATATTTT,CASSPGQVLSGNTIYF
TRBJ1-4,TRBV30,TRBD1,-,TGTGCCTGGAGGCCACAGGGGGCGGCTAATGAAAAACTGTTTTTT,CAWRPQGAANEKLFF
TRBJ2-7,TRBV15,-,-,TGTGCCACCAGCTTCCAACGGGCCTACGAGCAGTACTTC,CATSFQRAYEQYF
TRBJ2-3,TRBV5-6,TRBD2,once,TGTGCCAGCAGCTTAAAGCGGGGGGCGGATCCCTCTAATACGCAGTATTTT,CASSLKRGADPSNTQYF
TRBJ2-3,TRBV10-1,TRBD2,once,TGCGGCACCGAGGCTAGCGGGAGTAATACGCAGTATTTT,CGTEASGSNTQYF
TRBJ1-1,TRBV6-6,-,-,TGTGCCAGCAGGCGACTCATGGAGGGCACTGAAGCTTTCTTT,CASRRLMEGTEAFF
TRBJ2-1,TRBV6-6,TRBD1,-,TGTGCCAGCAGTCCCCAAATTGGACAGGTGAATGAGCAGTTCTTC,CASSPQIGQVNEQFF
TRBJ2-7,TRBV5-1,TRBD1,-,TGCGCCAGCAGCTGGGACAGGCAAAGGAGCTCCTACGAGCAGTACTTC,CASSWDRQRSSYEQYF
TRBJ2-1,TRBV2,-,-,TGTGCCAGCAGTGAACGGACTGGACGGGAGAGCTCCTACAATGAGCAGTTCTTC,CASSERTGRESSYNEQFF
TRBJ2-3,TRBV7-9,-,-,TGTGCCAGCAGCGGGGGACCGCCCAGCACAGATACGCAGTATTTT,CASSGGPPSTDTQYF
TRBJ2-4,TRBV28,TRBD1,-,TGTGCCAGCAGTTTCAGACAGGGGATTGGGAGCAAAAACATTCAGTACTTC,CASSFRQGIGSKNIQYF
TRBJ2-7,TRBV27,-,-,TGTGCCAGCAGTTTATTGGGGTCGCACGAGCAGTACTTC,CASSLLGSHEQYF
TRBJ2-3,TRBV4-1,TRBD2,-,TGCGCCAGCAGCCCGGGGACTAGCGGGGGTAGGTTCACAGATACGCAGTATTTT,CASSPGTSGGRFTDTQYF
TRBJ2-4,TRBV19,TRBD1,-,TGTGCCAGTAGTATGACAGGGGTCAAAAACATTCAGTACTTC,CASSMTGVKNIQYF
TRBJ1-1,TRBV5-6,-,-,TGTGCCAGCAGCCCAGCCGGGGGGGGCACTGAAGCTTTCTTT,CASSPAGGGTEAFF
TRBJ1-2,TRBV29-1,-,few,TGCAGCGTTGTGGAAGGGGGCTATGGCTACACCTTC,CSVVEGGYGYTF
TRBJ2-4,TRBV7-2,TRBD1,-,TGTGCCAGCAGCCCCAGGGGGTCCCTAGCCAAAAACATTCAGTACTTC,CASSPRGSLAKNIQYF
TRBJ2-1,TRBV5-1,TRBD1,few,TGCGCCACCGGACAGGGGTTCGGTGAGCAGTTCTTC,CATGQGFGEQFF
TRBJ2-3,TRBV11-2,-,-,TGTGCCAGCAGCTTACCCCGTATCGGCCCAGATACGCAGTATTTT,CASSLPRIGPDTQYF
TRBJ2-2,TRBV2,-,-,TGTGCCAGCAGACAAGCTGCCGGGGAGCTGTTTTTT,CASRQAAGELFF
TRBJ2-1,TRBV7-9,-,-,TGTGCCAGCATCCCAAACCGGGTCTCCTCCAATGAGCAGTTCTTC,CASIPNRVSSNEQFF